The count of the clone carrying this T cell receptor beta chain is one. Recruitment covered fewer than 25 US areas and drew participants whose ages spanned about 18 to 90 years. Cohorts were based on clinical histories the participants reported. These data are taken from a study of blood T cell repertoires in COVID-19. About the study: Material from acute and convalescent COVID-19 was sourced from the United States, Italy and Spain.

In germline, CDR1 is MNHEY, CDR2 SVGEGT. The CDR3 is made up of 13 amino acids. With V trimmed by 6 bases and J by 5 bases, 6 bases remained unmatched. Measured with immunoSEQ multiplex PCR; TCRdb has only the in-frame clones, and not every one. The table has around 230,000 clones, approximately 80% seen once. The V gene is TRBV6-2 or TRBV6-3, the J gene TRBJ2-7; 8 bases are a match to TRBD1. Source material: PBMCs or T cells enriched from blood (not recorded which). The source of this sequence is a man aged 35 to 55 who had recovered from COVID-19. CDR3 loop: CASSRTGRDEQYF. Here the CDR3 DNA reads TGTGCCAGCAGCAGGACAGGGCGAGACGAGCAGTACTTC.